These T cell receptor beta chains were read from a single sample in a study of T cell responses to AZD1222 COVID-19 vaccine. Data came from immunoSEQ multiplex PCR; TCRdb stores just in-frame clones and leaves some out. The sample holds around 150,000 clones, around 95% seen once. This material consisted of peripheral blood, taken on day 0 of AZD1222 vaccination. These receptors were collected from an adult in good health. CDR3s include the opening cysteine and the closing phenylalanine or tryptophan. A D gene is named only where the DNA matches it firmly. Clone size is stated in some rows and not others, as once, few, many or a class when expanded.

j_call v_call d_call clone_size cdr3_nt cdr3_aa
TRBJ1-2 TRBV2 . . TGTGCCAGCATAAGGGCGCAGGGTTCACGCTCAAAGGGCTACACCTTC CASIRAQGSRSKGYTF
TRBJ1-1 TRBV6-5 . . TGTGCCAGCAGCCTTAGGGGGGGTAGCACTGAAGCTTTCTTT CASSLRGGSTEAFF
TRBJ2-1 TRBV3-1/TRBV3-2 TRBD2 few TGTGCCAGCAGCCATCAGAGTTGGCTAGCGGGAGAGGCCTACAATGAGCAGTTCTTC CASSHQSWLAGEAYNEQFF
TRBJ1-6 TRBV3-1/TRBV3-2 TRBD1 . TGTGCCAGCAGCCCAGGGGGTGGATCACCCCTCCACTTT CASSPGGGSPLHF
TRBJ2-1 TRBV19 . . TGTGCCAGTAGTATCCTTAGTGGTGAGCAGTTCTTC CASSILSGEQFF
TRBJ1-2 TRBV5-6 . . TGTGCCAGCAGCCCGGGCACCGAAGGCTACACCTTC CASSPGTEGYTF
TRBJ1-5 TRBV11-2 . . TGTGCCAGCAGCACCGGGACGTATGGCAATCAGCCCCAGCATTTT CASSTGTYGNQPQHF
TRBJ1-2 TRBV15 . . TGTGCCACCAGCAGAACAGGGAATAACTATGGCTACACCTTC CATSRTGNNYGYTF
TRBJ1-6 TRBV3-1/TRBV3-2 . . TGTGCCAGCAGCCAAAACGTAGGGGTAGGTTCACCCCTCCACTTT CASSQNVGVGSPLHF
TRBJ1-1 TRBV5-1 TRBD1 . TGCGCCAGCAGCCCACAGGGGCCGGGGTTCACTGAAGCTTTCTTT CASSPQGPGFTEAFF
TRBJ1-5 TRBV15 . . TGTGCCACCAGCAGTGAGTCAGGGTGGGGTGGCAATCAGCCCCAGCATTTT CATSSESGWGGNQPQHF